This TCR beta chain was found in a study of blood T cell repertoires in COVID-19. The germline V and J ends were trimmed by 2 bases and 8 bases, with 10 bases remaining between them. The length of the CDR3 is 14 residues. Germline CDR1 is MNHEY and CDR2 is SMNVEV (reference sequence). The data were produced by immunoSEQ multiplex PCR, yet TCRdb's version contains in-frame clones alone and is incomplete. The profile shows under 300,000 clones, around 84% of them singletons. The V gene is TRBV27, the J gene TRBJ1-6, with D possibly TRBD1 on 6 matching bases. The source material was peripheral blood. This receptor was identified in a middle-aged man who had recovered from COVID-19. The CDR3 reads CASSLETGYSPLHF. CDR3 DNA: TGTGCCAGCAGTTTAGAAACAGGGTATTCACCCCTCCACTTT.